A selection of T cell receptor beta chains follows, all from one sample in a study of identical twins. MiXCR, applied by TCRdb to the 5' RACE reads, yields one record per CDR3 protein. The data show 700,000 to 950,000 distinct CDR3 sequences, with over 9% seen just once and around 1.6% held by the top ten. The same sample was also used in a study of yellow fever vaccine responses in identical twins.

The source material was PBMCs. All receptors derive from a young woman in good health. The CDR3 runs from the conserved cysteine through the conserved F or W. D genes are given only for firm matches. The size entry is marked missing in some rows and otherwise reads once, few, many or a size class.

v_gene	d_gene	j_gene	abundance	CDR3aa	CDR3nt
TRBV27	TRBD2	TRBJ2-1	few	CASSYPTSGSGSSYNEQFF	TGTGCCAGCAGTTACCCGACTAGCGGGAGTGGAAGCTCCTACAATGAGCAGTTCTTC
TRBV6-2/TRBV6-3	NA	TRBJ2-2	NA	CASSYGSGINTGELFF	TGTGCCAGCAGTTACGGATCAGGGATAAACACCGGGGAGCTGTTTTTT
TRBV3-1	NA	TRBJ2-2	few	CASSRQQDANTGELFF	TGTGCCAGCAGCCGACAACAGGACGCGAACACCGGGGAGCTGTTTTTT
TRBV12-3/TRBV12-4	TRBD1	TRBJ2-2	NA	CASSRTGGSGELFF	TGTGCCAGCAGCAGGACAGGGGGCTCCGGGGAGCTGTTTTTT
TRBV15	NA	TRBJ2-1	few	CATSSYRDQSSYNEQFF	TGTGCCACCAGCAGTTACCGGGACCAAAGCTCCTACAATGAGCAGTTCTTC
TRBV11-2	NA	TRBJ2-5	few	CASSLEGLVNRETQYF	TGTGCCAGCAGCTTAGAGGGACTGGTTAATAGGGAGACCCAGTACTTC
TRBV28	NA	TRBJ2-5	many	CASSLLDNLGETQYF	TGTGCCAGCAGTTTATTGGACAATCTGGGAGAGACCCAGTACTTC
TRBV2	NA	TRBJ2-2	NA	CATRSENTGELFF	TGTGCCACCCGAAGTGAGAACACCGGGGAGCTGTTTTTT
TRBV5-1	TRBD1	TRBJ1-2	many	CASSLAGTANYGYTF	TGCGCCAGCAGCTTGGCCGGGACAGCTAACTATGGCTACACCTTC
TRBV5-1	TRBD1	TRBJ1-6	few	CASSETGATVSSPLHF	TGCGCCAGCAGCGAAACAGGGGCGACTGTGAGTTCACCCCTCCACTTT
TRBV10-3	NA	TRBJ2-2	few	CAISDPRLAGENTGELFF	TGTGCCATCAGTGACCCCCGGCTGGCAGGGGAGAACACCGGGGAGCTGTTTTTT
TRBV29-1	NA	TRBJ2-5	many	CSVATGHTQETQYF	TGCAGCGTTGCTACAGGTCATACGCAAGAGACCCAGTACTTC